The 31 T cell receptor beta chains given below trace back to one sample, sequenced in a study of cytomegalovirus exposure and HLA in healthy donors (dated by TCRdb to 2015 to 2018). Libraries were constructed by the immunoSEQ multiplex PCR assay. For the multiplex PCR, a mixture combining 60 forward primers for TCR Vbeta segments and 13 reverse primers for TCR Jbeta segments was used. TCRdb's version of the immuneACCESS table is confined to in-frame rearrangements and falls short of the full clone set. An unresolved V gene accounts for under half of the shortfall where checked; the remainder is of unknown origin. Counted in this sample were some 170,000 clones; approximately 74% of them appeared once. Jointly, the top ten make up roughly 3% of the sample. Material for sequencing was PBMCs. These receptors were obtained from a woman between 25 and 40 years old in good health and CMV-seronegative.

The chain combines TRBV6-5 with TRBJ2-6; D uncertain. Trimming removed 1 base from V and 4 bases from J, with 8 bases in between. CDR3 length: 15 amino acids. CDR1 MNHEY and CDR2 SVGAGI come from the germline V gene. CDR3: CASSYWALGANVLTF. CDR3 nucleotides: TGTGCCAGCAGTTACTGGGCGCTCGGGGCCAACGTCCTGACTTTC.

V is TRBV9 and J is TRBJ1-1, with 7 bases that match TRBD1. Trimming at V came to 4 bases and at J to 5 bases, leaving 8 bases not matched to a gene. The CDR3 extends over 14 amino acids. In germline, CDR1 is SGDLS, CDR2 YYNGEE. The CDR3 bases are TGTGCCAGCAGCTTCGGGACAGAGGGGACTGAAGCTTTCTTT. Translation: CASSFGTEGTEAFF. Using reference TRBV9 and TRBJ1-1 for the parts outside the CDR3, the full variable domain is DSGVTQTPKHLITATGQRVTLRCSPRSGDLSVYWYQQSLDQGLQFLIQYYNGEERAKGNILERFSAQQFPDLHSELNLSSLELGDSALYFCASSFGTEGTEAFFGQGTRLTVV.

Only a few counts were recorded for this clone. The rearrangement uses TRBV5-1 and TRBJ2-2; 11 bases agree with TRBD2. This CDR3 has 17 amino acids. Germline CDR1 and CDR2: SGHRS and YFSETQ. Trimming took 0 bases from V and 6 from J; bases not matched to a gene: 7. In nucleotides, the CDR3 is TGCGCCAGCAGCTTGGCCGGGCTAGCGGGAGGCCCCGGGGAGCTGTTTTTT. Protein sequence: CASSLAGLAGGPGELFF.

V usage is TRBV29-1 and J usage is TRBJ2-1; 8 nucleotides match TRBD1. The CDR3 spans 13 residues. Germline V CDR1 and CDR2: SQVTM, ANQGSEA. The V gene end was trimmed by 6 bases and the J gene end by 5 bases; junction bases not matched to a gene: 6. CDR3 sequence (DNA): TGCAGCGTGGGACAGGATCACGACAATGAGCAGTTCTTC. Residues: CSVGQDHDNEQFF.

This clone was detected once. The V call is TRBV4-2, the J call TRBJ1-6, with D unresolved. Germline V gives CDR1 LGHNA, CDR2 YNFKEQ. This CDR3 has 13 amino acids. Trimming took 0 bases from V and 10 from J, leaving 7 bases between them. This CDR3 reads CASSQESSSPLHF. The CDR3 DNA sequence: TGTGCCAGCAGCCAAGAGAGTAGCTCACCCCTCCACTTT.

This clone was detected only a few times. This sequence joins TRBV28 and TRBJ1-6; weak D call: TRBD1 (6 bases). V dropped 11 bases and J dropped 14 bases, with 37 bases sitting between them. The CDR3 consists of 18 residues. Per the germline V gene, CDR1 is MDHEN and CDR2 is SYDVKM. The CDR3 region is CAAGALPGMLDGPSALHF. The CDR3 nucleotides read TGTGCCGCGGGGGCACTCCCCGGGATGTTGGATGGTCCGTCGGCCCTCCACTTT. Full variable domain (rest looked up from reference TRBV28 and TRBJ1-6): DVKVTQSSRYLVKRTGEKVFLECVQDMDHENMFWYRQDPGLGLRLIYFSYDVKMKEKGDIPEGYSVSREKKERFSLILESASTNQTSMYLCAAGALPGMLDGPSALHFGNGTRLTVT.

The CDR3 protein is CSVGVTEQYF. The DNA for the CDR3 is TGCAGCGTTGGGGTGACTGAACAGTATTTT. The rearrangement joins TRBV29-1 to TRBJ2-3; D is ambiguous. CDR3 length: 10 residues. The V end was cut by 4 bases, the J end by 12 bases, with 11 bases between. Germline CDR1 SQVTM, CDR2 ANQGSEA.

The chain recombines TRBV6-1 with TRBJ1-6, with D unresolved. Trimming shortened V by 2 bases and J by 7 bases, and 6 bases separated the two germline ends. The CDR3 is 13 residues long. Germline CDR1 is MNHNS and CDR2 is SASEGT. Written as DNA, the CDR3 is TGTGCCAGCAGTGAACCCTCCAATTCACCCCTCCACTTT. This codes for CASSEPSNSPLHF.

This clone was counted a single time. This sequence joins TRBV19 and TRBJ2-3; D uncertain. Germline loops: CDR1 LNHDA, CDR2 SQIVND (reference sequence). V was clipped by 0 bases and J by 6 bases, with 13 bases between them. There are 15 residues in the CDR3. The CDR3 loop is CASSIDSGSVDTQYF. The CDR3 nucleotides are TGTGCCAGTAGTATAGATTCAGGTTCGGTGGATACGCAGTATTTT. Using reference TRBV19 and TRBJ2-3 for the parts outside the CDR3, the full variable domain is DGGITQSPKYLFRKEGQNVTLSCEQNLNHDAMYWYRQDPGQGLRLIYYSQIVNDFQKGDIAEGYSVSREKKESFPLTVTSAQKNPTAFYLCASSIDSGSVDTQYFGPGTRLTVL.

V is TRBV6-6 and J is TRBJ2-5, with a possible D match to TRBD1 (6 bases). The assigned J gene may be wrong: the sequence end matches TRBJ2-7 better. The germline V gene encodes CDR1 MNHNY and CDR2 SVGAGI (reference sequence). The CDR3 spans 16 residues. CDR3 nucleotides: TGTGCCAGCAGTTACTCGACAGGTGACAGCTCCTACGAGCAGTACTTC. Protein sequence: CASSYSTGDSSYEQYF.

The V and J genes are TRBV4-1 and TRBJ1-6; no reliable D call. Germline CDR1 is MGHRA and CDR2 is YSYEKL. Trimming removed 2 bases at V and 5 bases at J, with 10 bases between. CDR3 length equals 15 residues. CDR3 sequence: CASSQSEADNSPLHF. CDR3 sequence (DNA): TGCGCCAGCAGCCAATCTGAGGCCGATAATTCACCCCTCCACTTT.

This rearrangement joins TRBV19 to TRBJ1-5; TRBD1 matches 12 bases. The CDR3 is 16 amino acids. Germline lookup yields CDR1 LNHDA and CDR2 SQIVND (reference sequence). Unmatched junction bases numbered 3, after V lost 4 bases and J lost 2 bases. The CDR3 DNA follows: TGTGCCAGTAGTACGGGACAGGGGGCAGGCAATCAGCCCCAGCATTTT. Amino acids: CASSTGQGAGNQPQHF. The whole variable domain, remainder taken from reference TRBV19 and TRBJ1-5, is DGGITQSPKYLFRKEGQNVTLSCEQNLNHDAMYWYRQDPGQGLRLIYYSQIVNDFQKGDIAEGYSVSREKKESFPLTVTSAQKNPTAFYLCASSTGQGAGNQPQHFGDGTRLSIL.

This chain uses TRBV7-6 with TRBJ2-1, with 7 bases identical to TRBD2. This CDR3 comprises 15 residues. Germline trimming cut 1 base from V and 9 bases from J; bases unmatched to any gene: 9. CDR1 is SGHVS, CDR2 FNYEAQ, per germline. The CDR3 loop reads CASSLVAGEYVEQFF. In DNA, the CDR3 is TGTGCCAGCAGCTTAGTGGCGGGAGAGTACGTTGAGCAGTTCTTC. Drawing the rest from reference TRBV7-6 and TRBJ2-1, the complete variable domain is GAGVSQSPRYKVTKRGQDVALRCDPISGHVSLYWYRQALGQGPEFLTYFNYEAQQDKSGLPNDRFSAERPEGSISTLTIQRTEQRDSAMYRCASSLVAGEYVEQFFGPGTRLTVL.

The table lists this clone with a few counts. This chain connects TRBV4-2 to TRBJ2-1, with D perhaps matching TRBD2 (8 bases). Germline-derived CDR1 and CDR2 are LGHNA and YNFKEQ. V lost 0 bases, J lost 10 bases, and 28 bases lay in between. The CDR3 has 19 residues. As DNA, the CDR3 is TGTGCCAGCAGCCAAGACCCCAGGGGGGGCGTAAGCGGGAGAGAGGAGCAGTTCTTC. It encodes CASSQDPRGGVSGREEQFF.

This clone came up a few times. The chain has TRBV11-3 and TRBJ1-1; 8 bases line up with TRBD1. This CDR3 is 15 amino acids long. Germline CDR1 is SGHNT and CDR2 is YENEEA. V lost 2 bases, J lost 3 bases, and 5 bases stayed unmatched. CDR3 nucleotides: TGTGCCAGCAGCTTACCGGGACAGGCGGACACTGAAGCTTTCTTT. It specifies CASSLPGQADTEAFF. Complete variable domain (other parts from reference TRBV11-3 and TRBJ1-1): EAGVVQSPRYKIIEKKQPVAFWCNPISGHNTLYWYLQNLGQGPELLIRYENEEAVDDSQLPKDRFSAERLKGVDSTLKIQPAELGDSAVYLCASSLPGQADTEAFFGQGTRLTVV.

The J gene is TRBJ1-1, the V gene TRBV11-3; 7 bases agree with TRBD1. Trimming took 5 bases from V and 4 from J; bases not matched to a gene: 7. Per germline, CDR1 SGHNT and CDR2 YENEEA. This CDR3 has 14 residues. The CDR3 DNA reads TGTGCCAGCAGCCGGGGACAGTCGAGCACTGAAGCTTTCTTT. Its translation is CASSRGQSSTEAFF.

This chain joins TRBV27 and TRBJ2-4, with D uncertain. The CDR3 covers 14 residues. V dropped 5 bases and J dropped 1 base, with 9 bases sitting between them. The germline CDR1 and CDR2 sequences are MNHEY and SMNVEV (reference sequence). The CDR3 nucleotides read TGTGCCAGCAGTGGTCAGTGGGCCAAAAACATTCAGTACTTC. It yields the protein CASSGQWAKNIQYF.

This sequence joins TRBV4-1 and TRBJ2-7; perhaps TRBD2 as D (6 bases). Germline V gives CDR1 MGHRA, CDR2 YSYEKL. CDR3 length equals 16 residues. Trimming pared 2 bases from V and 1 base from J, leaving 15 bases between. The CDR3 nucleotides are TGCGCCAGCAGCCAACCAGGAGGGGACGGTTCCTACGAGCAGTACTTC. Amino acids: CASSQPGGDGSYEQYF.

The chain carries TRBV7-2 and TRBJ2-7, with 9 bases fitting TRBD2. Germline assignment: CDR1 SGHTA and CDR2 FQGNSA. The CDR3 length is 17 residues. Unmatched junction bases numbered 9, after V lost 1 base and J lost 2 bases. DNA of the CDR3: TGTGCCAGCAGCTTAGGGGTAGCGGGAGAGCTTCCCTACGAGCAGTACTTC. This encodes CASSLGVAGELPYEQYF.

This clone has just a few counts. This chain links TRBV7-6 with TRBJ1-1; weak D call: TRBD1 (6 bases). CDR1 and CDR2 (germline): SGHVS, FNYEAQ. The V end lost 3 bases, the J end lost 6 bases, and 8 bases lay between the germline ends. This CDR3 spans 12 amino acids. Here the CDR3 reads CASSLGAAEAFF. The CDR3 bases are TGTGCCAGCAGCTTGGGGGCGGCTGAAGCTTTCTTT.

The chain recombines TRBV2 with TRBJ2-7; TRBD1 agrees at 8 bases. The V segment lost 3 bases and the J segment 3 bases; nucleotides outside the gene matches: 7. This CDR3 has 15 residues. Germline V gene data show CDR1 as SNHLY and CDR2 as FYNNEI. In nucleotides, the CDR3 is TGTGCCAGCAGTGATCCCGGCAGGGGGCTCTACGAGCAGTACTTC. It is translated as CASSDPGRGLYEQYF.

The chain employs TRBV27 and TRBJ2-7; TRBD2 matches at 8 bases. Trimming at V came to 6 bases and at J to 7 bases, leaving 14 bases not matched to a gene. The CDR3 spans 15 residues. The V gene's germline CDR1 is MNHEY and CDR2 SMNVEV (reference sequence). DNA of the CDR3: TGTGCCAGCAGCCTTGCGGGGGGCGCAAGTAGGGAGCAGTACTTC. This translates into CASSLAGGASREQYF.

The chain has TRBV4-1 and TRBJ2-1, with 8 bases identical to TRBD2. Germline lookup yields CDR1 MGHRA and CDR2 YSYEKL. V lost 3 bases, J lost 9 bases, and 7 bases stayed unmatched. This CDR3 spans 14 amino acids. The CDR3 bases are TGCGCCAGCAGCCACCCAGCGGGAGCGGGTGAGCAGTTCTTC. Translated, it gives CASSHPAGAGEQFF.

The V call is TRBV28, the J call TRBJ2-5; 7 nucleotides match TRBD1. J lost 3 bases, V lost 4 bases, and 11 bases had no gene match. Germline V gives CDR1 MDHEN, CDR2 SYDVKM. The CDR3 loop spans 16 amino acids. The CDR3 loop is CASSSQTRTGKETQYF. CDR3 in DNA: TGTGCCAGCAGTTCCCAAACCAGGACAGGAAAAGAGACCCAGTACTTC.

CDR3 coding DNA: TGTGCCAGCTCTCTGACAGGGGAAAACATTCAGTACTTC. Its translation is CASSLTGENIQYF. The chain links TRBV6-1 to TRBJ2-4, with TRBD1 matching 8 bases. Germline CDR1 and CDR2: MNHNS and SASEGT. V shed 8 bases, J shed 5 bases, and the junction held 5 bases outside the gene matches. This CDR3 is 13 amino acids long.

The gene calls are TRBV19 and TRBJ2-7; D is ambiguous. CDR1 is LNHDA and CDR2 is SQIVND in the germline V gene (reference sequence). The CDR3 consists of 14 residues. V lost 2 bases to trimming and J lost 5 bases, with 13 bases between them. The CDR3 DNA is TGTGCCAGTAGTATAAAACCTTCCCCGGACGAGCAGTACTTC. This codes for CASSIKPSPDEQYF.

The chain links TRBV7-2 to TRBJ2-7; the D gene is possibly TRBD2 (6 bases). This CDR3 has 13 amino acids. From germline, CDR1 is SGHTA and CDR2 FQGNSA. Trimming took off 1 base at V and 10 bases at J, with 14 bases between the two ends. DNA of the CDR3: TGTGCCAGCAGCTTAGATCGTAGGGAGGTTCAGTACTTC. Protein: CASSLDRREVQYF. Based on the CDR3 plus reference TRBV7-2 and TRBJ2-7, the full variable domain is GAGVSQSPSNKVTEKGKDVELRCDPISGHTALYWYRQSLGQGLEFLIYFQGNSAPDKSGLPSDRFSAERTGGSVSTLTIQRTQQEDSAVYLCASSLDRREVQYFGPGTRLTVT.

Only a few counts were recorded for this clone. This chain links TRBV7-9 with TRBJ1-1; D uncertain. The CDR3 sequence is 12 residues long. Germline CDR1 SEHNR, CDR2 FQNEAQ (reference sequence). The V and J ends lost 4 bases and 5 bases respectively, with 8 bases between them. The CDR3: CASSSGVTEAFF. CDR3 in DNA: TGTGCCAGCAGCTCCGGGGTTACTGAAGCTTTCTTT. The variable domain in full, with the rest retrieved from reference TRBV7-9 and TRBJ1-1, is DTGVSQNPRHKITKRGQNVTFRCDPISEHNRLYWYRQTLGQGPEFLTYFQNEAQLEKSRLLSDRFSAERPKGSFSTLEIQRTEQGDSAMYLCASSSGVTEAFFGQGTRLTVV.

This clone was detected only once. The chain carries TRBV28 and TRBJ1-1, with unresolved D. V was cut by 3 bases and J by 3 bases, with 5 bases left in between. Per germline, CDR1 MDHEN and CDR2 SYDVKM. This CDR3 has 12 amino acids. The DNA for the CDR3 is TGTGCCAGCAGTTTGGAGGACACTGAAGCTTTCTTT. It translates to CASSLEDTEAFF.

In this sample, this clone turned up a few times. The chain has TRBV4-3 and TRBJ1-6; D is unresolved. The CDR3 is 19 amino acids. The ends were cut back, 0 bases at V and 5 bases at J, with 20 bases in the middle. CDR1 and CDR2 (germline): LGHNA, YSLEER. The CDR3 DNA sequence: TGCGCCAGCAGCCAAGATTTGACGGCCTTAGGAGCCGATAATTCACCCCTCCACTTT. Residues: CASSQDLTALGADNSPLHF.

The chain is built from TRBV9 and TRBJ2-7; TRBD1 might be the D (6 bases). Germline CDR1 is SGDLS and CDR2 is YYNGEE. Trimming left V 4 bases short and J 3 bases short, with 14 bases between. This CDR3 region has 14 residues. The CDR3 loop reads CASSTYREGYEQYF. The CDR3 nucleotides are TGTGCCAGCAGCACCTACAGGGAAGGCTACGAGCAGTACTTC.